This passage covers 3 T cell receptor beta chains from one sample sequenced in a study of cytomegalovirus exposure and HLA in healthy donors. A multiplex PCR was run with 60 Vbeta primers and 13 Jbeta primers. Repertoires were generated with immunoSEQ multiplex PCR, while TCRdb's copy carries only in-frame clones and drops some. The data hold about 210,000 clones, with over 75% observed a single time. The sequenced sample was PBMCs. These receptors were taken from a woman aged 45 to 65 in good health and CMV-seropositive.

The rearrangement links TRBV6-1 to TRBJ1-1; tentatively, D is TRBD1 (5 bases). V lost 1 base to trimming and J lost 1 base, with 13 bases between them. Germline CDR1 reads MNHNS; CDR2 reads SASEGT. The CDR3 spans 16 residues. CDR3 DNA sequence: TGTGCCAGCAGTGAAGTTAGGGGTACAGGGAACACTGAAGCTTTCTTT. This translates into CASSEVRGTGNTEAFF.

J is TRBJ2-1 and V is TRBV10-3, with TRBD2 matching over 14 bases. The length of the CDR3 is 14 residues. The V gene end was trimmed by 8 bases and the J gene end by 6 bases; junction bases not matched to a gene: 3. Per the germline V gene, CDR1 is ENHRY and CDR2 is SYGVKD. CDR3 sequence: CAIGGTSGGNEQFF. The CDR3 region has the DNA TGTGCCATCGGGGGGACTAGCGGGGGCAATGAGCAGTTCTTC.

The chain carries TRBV5-5 and TRBJ2-1; a possible D gene is TRBD2 (5 bases). This CDR3 spans 15 amino acids. The germline V and J ends were trimmed by 1 base and 12 bases, with 20 bases remaining between them. Germline values: CDR1 SGHKS, CDR2 YYEKEE (reference sequence). CDR3 sequence (DNA): TGTGCCAGCAGCTTGCTTCCGACATCCTACAGCGGGCAGTTCTTC. Translating gives CASSLLPTSYSGQFF.